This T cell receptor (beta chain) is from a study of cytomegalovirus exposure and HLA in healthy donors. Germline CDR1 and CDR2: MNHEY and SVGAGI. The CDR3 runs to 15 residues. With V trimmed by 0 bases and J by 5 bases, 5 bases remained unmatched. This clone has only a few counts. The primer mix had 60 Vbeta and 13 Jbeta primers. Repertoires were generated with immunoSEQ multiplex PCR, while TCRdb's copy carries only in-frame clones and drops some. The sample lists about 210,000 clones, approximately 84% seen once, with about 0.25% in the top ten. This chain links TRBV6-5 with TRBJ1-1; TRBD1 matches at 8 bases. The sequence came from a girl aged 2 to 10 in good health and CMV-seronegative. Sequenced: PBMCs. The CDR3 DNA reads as TGTGCCAGCAGTTACTCTTACAGGGGGGGGACTGAAGCTTTCTTT. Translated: CASSYSYRGGTEAFF.